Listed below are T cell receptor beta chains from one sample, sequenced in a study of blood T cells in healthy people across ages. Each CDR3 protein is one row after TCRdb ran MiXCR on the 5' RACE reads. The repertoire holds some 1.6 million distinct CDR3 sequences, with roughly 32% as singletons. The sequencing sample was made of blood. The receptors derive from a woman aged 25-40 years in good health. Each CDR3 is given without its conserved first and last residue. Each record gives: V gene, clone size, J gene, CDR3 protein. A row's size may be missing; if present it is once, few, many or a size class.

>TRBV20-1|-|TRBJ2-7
SVLASYEQY
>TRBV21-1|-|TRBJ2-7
ASSPDRRVPYEQY
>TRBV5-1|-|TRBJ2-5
ASSPVLGGGKQETQY
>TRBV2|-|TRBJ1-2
ASRSGTGAVGYT
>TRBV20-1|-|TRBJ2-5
SASYGRMETQY
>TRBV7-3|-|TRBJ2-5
ASSSKRDRVQY
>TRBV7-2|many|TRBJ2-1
ASSSDRDEQF
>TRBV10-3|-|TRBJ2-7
AISSGESGEQY
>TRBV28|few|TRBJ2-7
ASSLQRGQVNSYEQY
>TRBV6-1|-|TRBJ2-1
ASSLRGQARTYNEQF
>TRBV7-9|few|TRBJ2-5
ASSPESVETQY
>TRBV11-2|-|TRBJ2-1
ACSLNRYNEQF
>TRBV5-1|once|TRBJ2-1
ASSTHATGGLGKNEQF
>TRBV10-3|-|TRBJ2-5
AIRTAGAETQY
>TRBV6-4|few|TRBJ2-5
ASSDSKASGGPKETQY
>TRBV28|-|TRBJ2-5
ASYKQGSGQETQY
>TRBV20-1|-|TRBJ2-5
SAANAYLQETQY
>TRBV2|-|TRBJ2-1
ASSEFRDNEQF
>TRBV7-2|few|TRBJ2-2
ASYPGTFTTGELF
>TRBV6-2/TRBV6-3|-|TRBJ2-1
ASTGSIYNEQF
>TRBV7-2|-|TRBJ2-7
ASSLGYLSSYEQY
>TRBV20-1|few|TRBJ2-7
SASPATSGYEQY
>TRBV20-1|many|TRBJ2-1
SASLPGLTYNEQF
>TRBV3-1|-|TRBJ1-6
ASSQELLGPNSPLH
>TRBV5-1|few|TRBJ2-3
ASSPRGTGRRGDTQY
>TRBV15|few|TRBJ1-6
ATSRDVAGGSPLH
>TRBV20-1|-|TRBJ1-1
SATRGGAGAF